The 7 T cell receptor beta chains presented below share a single source sample, sequenced in a study of cytomegalovirus exposure and HLA in healthy donors. 13 Jbeta primers and 60 Vbeta primers were used for the PCR. Clones were read by immunoSEQ multiplex PCR, and TCRdb kept only the in-frame ones, dropping some. The sample has 140,000 to 150,000 clones, more than 8% seen once. The sequencing input was PBMCs. The receptors were gathered from a man in his fifties in good health and CMV-seronegative.

This sequence joins TRBV5-4 and TRBJ1-5; D is uncertain. The germline gives CDR1 SGHNT, CDR2 YYREEE (reference sequence). The CDR3 consists of 14 residues. The V end lost 0 bases, the J end lost 6 bases, and 10 bases lay between the germline ends. CDR3 residues: CASSLGVSGQPQHF. The CDR3 DNA follows: TGTGCCAGCAGCTTGGGCGTTTCGGGTCAGCCCCAGCATTTT.

This chain links TRBV5-1 with TRBJ1-3; the D gene is possibly TRBD1 (6 bases). CDR1 and CDR2 (germline): SGHRS, YFSETQ. CDR3 length equals 15 residues. The V end lost 3 bases, the J end lost 0 bases, and 10 bases lay between the germline ends. The DNA of the CDR3 is TGCGCCAGCAGCTCGGACAGTAGCTCTGGAAACACCATATATTTT. Protein sequence: CASSSDSSSGNTIYF.

This clone has more than one count but fewer than ten. The chain is built from TRBV4-1 and TRBJ1-2, with 8 nucleotides matching TRBD1. There are 14 residues in the CDR3. The V gene's germline CDR1 is MGHRA and CDR2 YSYEKL. The trim removed 3 bases at V and 5 bases at J, leaving 5 bases unmatched. The DNA of the CDR3 is TGCGCCAGCAGCCAGACGGACAGGGTTTATGGCTACACCTTC. Residues: CASSQTDRVYGYTF.

In its sample, this clone was seen a few times. The gene calls are TRBV7-2 and TRBJ2-7, with 8 bases that match TRBD1. Germline assignment: CDR1 SGHTA and CDR2 FQGNSA. The CDR3 is 14 amino acids. J was trimmed by 4 bases and V by 6 bases; bases with no gene match: 8. The CDR3 is CASRPPTGGYEQYF. The DNA of the CDR3 is TGTGCCAGCAGACCTCCAACAGGGGGGTACGAGCAGTACTTC.

This clone was detected a few times. This chain links TRBV5-1 with TRBJ1-2; D call uncertain. CDR3 length equals 14 residues. Looked up from germline, CDR1 is SGHRS and CDR2 is YFSETQ. Trimming shortened V by 1 base and J by 7 bases, and 14 bases separated the two germline ends. CDR3 DNA sequence: TGCGCCAGCAGCTTGAACCTATCTGGCGGTGGCTACACCTTC. This translates into CASSLNLSGGGYTF.

This clone was recorded a few times. This chain uses TRBV6-1 with TRBJ1-1, with D maybe TRBD1 (6 bases). Germline-derived CDR1 and CDR2 are MNHNS and SASEGT. This CDR3 region has 16 residues. V dropped 1 base and J dropped 0 bases, with 12 bases sitting between them. CDR3 sequence reads: CASSEGGPLMNTEAFF. The CDR3 coding sequence is TGTGCCAGCAGTGAAGGGGGGCCATTGATGAACACTGAAGCTTTCTTT.

This chain links TRBV19 with TRBJ1-5; D may be TRBD1 (6 bases). V lost 3 bases to trimming and J lost 8 bases, with 14 bases between them. The CDR3 is made up of 14 amino acids. In germline, CDR1 is LNHDA, CDR2 SQIVND (reference sequence). The CDR3 DNA follows: TGTGCCAGTAGTATTATCGACAGGCAGGAGCCCCAGCATTTT. Protein product: CASSIIDRQEPQHF.